Below are 6 T cell receptor beta chains sequenced from a single sample in a study of blood T cell repertoires in COVID-19. The repertoire was sequenced with immunoSEQ multiplex PCR; TCRdb's copy has only in-frame clones and lacks some. The profile shows 450,000 to 500,000 clones, 80% to 90% of them singletons. The sequencing input was peripheral blood. The receptors shown here come from a human donor in a cohort sampled during active COVID-19.

The gene calls are TRBV27 and TRBJ2-7; 7 positions match TRBD1. V gave up 4 bases and J gave up 3 bases; unmatched junction bases: 9. CDR3 size: 15 residues. CDR1 MNHEY and CDR2 SMNVEV come from the germline V gene (reference sequence). CDR3 region: CASSSRRDRVYEQYF. For the CDR3, the DNA is TGTGCCAGCAGTTCCCGCCGGGACAGAGTCTACGAGCAGTACTTC.

The gene calls are TRBV15 and TRBJ2-5; 7 bases align to TRBD1. The V and J ends lost 5 bases and 0 bases, in that order; junction bases with no gene match: 3. The CDR3 runs to 14 residues. Germline V gene data show CDR1 as LNHNV and CDR2 as YYDKDF (reference sequence). In DNA, the CDR3 is TGTGCCACCAGCGCCGGGACAGACCAAGAGACCCAGTACTTC. Translated: CATSAGTDQETQYF.

V usage is TRBV5-6 and J usage is TRBJ2-7; D remains unclear. Trimming pared 3 bases from V and 3 bases from J, leaving 16 bases between. The germline CDR1 and CDR2 sequences are SGHDT and YYEEEE. The length of the CDR3 is 15 residues. The CDR3 nucleotides read TGTGCCAGCAGCTCTTCGGGTTTTCTCCTCTACGAGCAGTACTTC. Translating gives CASSSSGFLLYEQYF.

CDR3 protein: CASSHRGDYGYTF. The CDR3 DNA reads as TGTGCCAGCAGCCACAGGGGCGACTATGGCTACACCTTC. J is TRBJ1-2 and V is TRBV3-1 (or the pseudogene TRBV3-2), with a possible D match to TRBD1 (6 bases). The CDR3 sequence is 13 residues long. CDR1 is LGHDT and CDR2 is YNNKEL in the germline V gene (reference sequence). V was shortened by 3 bases and J by 3 bases, with 8 bases between the two germline ends.

The chain uses TRBV7-3 and TRBJ2-1; tentative D call: TRBD2 (6 bases). CDR1 SGHTA and CDR2 FQGTGA come from the germline V gene. The CDR3 spans 17 residues. Trimming stripped 0 bases from V and 6 bases from J, with 18 bases between. In DNA, the CDR3 is TGTGCCAGCAGCTTAACGGGGGACTCCCGGTCCCCCAATGAGCAGTTCTTC. Amino acids: CASSLTGDSRSPNEQFF.

This chain connects TRBV6-2 or TRBV6-3 to TRBJ1-1; TRBD1 aligns across 8 bases. Trimming took 4 bases from V and 0 from J; bases not matched to a gene: 1. This CDR3 is built from 14 residues. Germline V gene sequence: CDR1 MNHEY, CDR2 SVGEGT. The CDR3 DNA sequence: TGTGCCAGCAGTTCGGGACAGGTGAACACTGAAGCTTTCTTT. Protein product: CASSSGQVNTEAFF.